This T cell receptor beta chain stems from a study of shared clonotypes between healthy human individuals (dated by TCRdb to between 2020 and 2021). For the study in its entirety: The cohort included a few men and a couple of women between 18 and 49 years of age. Each donor's leukapheresis produced roughly between roughly 0.9 and 9 billion PBMCs. The study deeply sequenced blood TCR repertoires of about five healthy adults to estimate repertoire size and the extent of clonotype sharing between individuals. Per donor, three plates each were used for CD4 naive and CD4 memory, two for CD8 naive, and one for CD8 memory. To increase sequencing depth and limit assay-specific biases, TCR repertoire library preparation and sequencing were carried out by different laboratories using diverse techniques. The investigation overall reported the following: Larger estimated clonotype richness was generally found for naive subsets than for memory subsets. Even with the large sequencing depth, rarefaction of the sorted-subset datasets indicated that sequencing was incomplete. Higher generation probabilities were observed for clonotypes shared by all four sorted-subset donors than for non-shared clonotypes. Sampling was restricted to blood, and TCR repertoires in tissues likely differ from the TCR repertoires found in blood. Because the study included only a small number of donors, the genetic and exposure-history diversity represented was limited. Pairwise subsampling led to the expectation that sequencing depth would affect the degree of clonotype sharing among donors. Sharing across several donors was observed for about 5% of naive CD4, about 4% of naive CD8, about 2.3% of memory CD4, and over 0.3% of memory CD8 clonotypes.

TCR CDR3 regions were amplified from genomic DNA by multiplex PCR using the deep immunoSEQ assay. For each cell subset, the extracted genomic DNA was distributed evenly across all wells of several immunoSEQ 96-well plates, and each plate served as one replicate. For sorted subsets, each replicate PCR was loaded with 200 ng genomic DNA, equivalent to 25,000 to 35,000 T cell genomes. Purified libraries were quantified with a Qubit 3.0 fluorometer, sized on a Bioanalyzer 2100, and re-quantified with the KAPA Library Quantification kit. Every immunoSEQ 96-well plate was sequenced on a dedicated single-read 150-cycle Illumina NextSeq 550 flow cell. Regarding the original processing steps: Because only junctional sequences without quality scores were contained in the immunoSEQ output, filtering matching that applied to full-length reads could not be performed. Sequences were annotated with PyIR, a Python wrapper for IgBLAST v1.9, and V/J genes and CDR3 were assigned using IMGT germline references. Reads with weak V/J assignments (E-value above 1e-6), missing CDR3, stop codons, out-of-frame junctions, or ambiguous translated residues were removed. A V3J clonotype was defined by an identical inferred V gene, J gene, and CDR3 amino acid sequence. Percentage overlap between repertoires was calculated by dividing the number of shared unique clonotypes by the size of the smaller repertoire. Three approaches were used to assess repertoire richness: RTK rarefaction, the Chao1 estimator, and Recon v2.1 estimates of unobserved clonotypes. Generation probabilities were computed with OLGA for all TCRbeta clonotypes obtained by the gDNA method from four donors. TCRdb took over this immuneACCESS table, retaining in-frame rearrangements with V and J assigned. Such tables are incomplete; in checked studies, under half of the missing clones stem from an unresolved V gene, and the remainder is unexplained. V and J calls and clone size follow that table, whereas D and trimming were derived from the DNA. Counted in this sample were roughly 1,600,000 clones; 98% to 99% of them appeared once. The ten largest account for approximately 0.38% of the sample.

As concerns this clone: There is no known antigen for this receptor. Base quality data are lacking; no much larger clone is found one base away.

The CDR3 spans 12 residues, from the cysteine through the phenylalanine. Only the CDR3 DNA stays, 36 bases, in frame from base 1. CDR1 and CDR2 are read off the germline V gene (reference sequence) as MNHNY and SVGAGI. V and J are trimmed by 6 bases and 7 bases, and the gene matches miss 2 bases of the junction. Healthy HIV-negative adults with no recently reported acute infections or vaccinations were included as donors. All donors were Caucasian adults living in Nashville, Tennessee, USA. Magnetic negative selection was used to enrich CD4+ T cells, after which naive cells were positively selected on CD45RA and the negative fraction became the memory subset. Blood was obtained by leukapheresis, after which PBMCs were separated by Ficoll-Histopaque density gradient centrifugation and cryopreserved in liquid nitrogen vapor phase. Analytical flow cytometry was used to check the purity and quantity of each magnetically sorted T cell population. From each sorted fraction, genomic DNA was isolated and quantified by UV absorbance on a Nanodrop 2000c.

The sequenced sample consisted of naive CD4+ T cells sorted from blood. The intended sense of this specimen's cell subset or site label: CD45RA+ positively selected. The sequence derives from a man aged 30 to 39 in good health. Recombination linked TRBV6-6 to TRBJ2-1; TRBD2 matches 8 bases in the middle. For the CDR3, the sequence is CASRVAGNEQFF. The nucleotide sequence is TGTGCCAGCAGGGTAGCGGGGAATGAGCAGTTCTTC.